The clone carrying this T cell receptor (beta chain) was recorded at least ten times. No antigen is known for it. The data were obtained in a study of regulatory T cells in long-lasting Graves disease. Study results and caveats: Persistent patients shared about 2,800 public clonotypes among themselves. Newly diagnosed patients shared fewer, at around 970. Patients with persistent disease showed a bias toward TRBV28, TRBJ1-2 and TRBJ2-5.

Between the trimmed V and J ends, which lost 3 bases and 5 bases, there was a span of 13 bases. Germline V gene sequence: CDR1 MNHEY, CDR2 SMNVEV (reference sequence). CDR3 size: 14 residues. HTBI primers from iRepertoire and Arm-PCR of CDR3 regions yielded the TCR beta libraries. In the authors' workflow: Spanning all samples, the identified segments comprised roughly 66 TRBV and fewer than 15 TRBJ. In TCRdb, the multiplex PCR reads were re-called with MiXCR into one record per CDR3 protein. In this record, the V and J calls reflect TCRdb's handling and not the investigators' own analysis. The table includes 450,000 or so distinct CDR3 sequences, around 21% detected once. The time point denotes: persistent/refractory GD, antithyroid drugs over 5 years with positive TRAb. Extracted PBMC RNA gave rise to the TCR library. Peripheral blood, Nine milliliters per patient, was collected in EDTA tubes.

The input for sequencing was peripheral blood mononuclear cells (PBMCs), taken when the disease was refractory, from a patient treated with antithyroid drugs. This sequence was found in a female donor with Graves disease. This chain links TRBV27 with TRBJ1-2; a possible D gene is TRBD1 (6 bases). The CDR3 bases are TGTGCCAGCAGTTTGGCCGGGGGCAGGTATGGCTACACCTTC. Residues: CASSLAGGRYGYTF.